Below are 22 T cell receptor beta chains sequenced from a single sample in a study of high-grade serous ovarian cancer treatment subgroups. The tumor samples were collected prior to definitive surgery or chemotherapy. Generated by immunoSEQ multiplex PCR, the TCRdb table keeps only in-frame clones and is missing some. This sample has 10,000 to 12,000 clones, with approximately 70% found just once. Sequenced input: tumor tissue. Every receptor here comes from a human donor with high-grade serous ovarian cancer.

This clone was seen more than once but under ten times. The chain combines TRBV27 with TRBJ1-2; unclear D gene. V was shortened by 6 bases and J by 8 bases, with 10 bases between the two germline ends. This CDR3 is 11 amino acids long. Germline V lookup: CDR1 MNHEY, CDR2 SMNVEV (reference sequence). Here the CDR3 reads CASRHTGGYTF. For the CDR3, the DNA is TGTGCCAGCAGGCACACGGGCGGCTACACCTTC.

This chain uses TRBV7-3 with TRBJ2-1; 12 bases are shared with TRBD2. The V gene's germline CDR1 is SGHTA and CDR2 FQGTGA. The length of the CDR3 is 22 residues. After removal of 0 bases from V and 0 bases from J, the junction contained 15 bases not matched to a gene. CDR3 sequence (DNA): TGTGCCAGCAGCTTAACGGATCCACGACTAGCGGGAGATTGGAGCTCCTACAATGAGCAGTTCTTC. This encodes CASSLTDPRLAGDWSSYNEQFF.

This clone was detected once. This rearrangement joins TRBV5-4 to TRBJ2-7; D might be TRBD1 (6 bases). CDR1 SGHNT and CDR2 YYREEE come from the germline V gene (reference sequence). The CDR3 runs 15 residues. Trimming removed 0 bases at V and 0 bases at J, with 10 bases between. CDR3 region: CASSLGRGSSYEQYF. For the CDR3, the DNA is TGTGCCAGCAGCTTGGGCAGGGGCAGCTCCTACGAGCAGTACTTC.

CDR3: CASSKGVYEQYF. In DNA form, the CDR3 reads TGTGCCAGCAGCAAAGGAGTCTACGAGCAGTACTTC. This chain uses TRBV21-1 with TRBJ2-7; the table gives TRBD2 as D, unverified against the DNA. TRBV21-1 is a pseudogene segment. The CDR3 runs 12 residues.

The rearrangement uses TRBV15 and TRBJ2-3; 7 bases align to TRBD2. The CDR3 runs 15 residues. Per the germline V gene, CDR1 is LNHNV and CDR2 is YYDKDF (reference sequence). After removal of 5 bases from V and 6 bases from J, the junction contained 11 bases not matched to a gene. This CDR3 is CATSQYSGFTDTQYF. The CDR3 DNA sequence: TGTGCCACCAGCCAATATAGCGGGTTCACGGATACGCAGTATTTT.

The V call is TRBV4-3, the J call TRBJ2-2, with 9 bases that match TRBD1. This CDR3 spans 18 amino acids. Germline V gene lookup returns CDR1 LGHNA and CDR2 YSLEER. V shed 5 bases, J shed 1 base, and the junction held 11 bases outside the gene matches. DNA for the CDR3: TGCGCCAGCAGCTTCCGACCTCCGGGACAGGGGAACACCGGGGAGCTGTTTTTT. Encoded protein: CASSFRPPGQGNTGELFF.

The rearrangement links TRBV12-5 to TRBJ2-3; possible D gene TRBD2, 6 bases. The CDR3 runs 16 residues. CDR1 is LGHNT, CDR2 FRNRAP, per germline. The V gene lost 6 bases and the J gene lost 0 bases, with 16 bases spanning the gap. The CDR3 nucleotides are TGTGCTAGTGGCCCCCGAGGTAGCGGTAGCACAGATACGCAGTATTTT. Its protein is CASGPRGSGSTDTQYF.

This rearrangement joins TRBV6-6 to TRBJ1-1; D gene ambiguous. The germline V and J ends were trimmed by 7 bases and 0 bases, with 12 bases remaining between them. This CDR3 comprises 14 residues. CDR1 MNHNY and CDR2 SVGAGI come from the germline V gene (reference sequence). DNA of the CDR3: TGTGCCAGCACCAAATATTTATTGAACACTGAAGCTTTCTTT. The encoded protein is CASTKYLLNTEAFF.

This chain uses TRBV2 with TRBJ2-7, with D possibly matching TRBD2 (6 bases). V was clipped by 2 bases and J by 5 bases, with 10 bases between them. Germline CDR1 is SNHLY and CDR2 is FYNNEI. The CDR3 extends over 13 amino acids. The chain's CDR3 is CASSELEGNEQYF. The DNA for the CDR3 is TGTGCCAGCAGTGAACTGGAGGGCAACGAGCAGTACTTC.

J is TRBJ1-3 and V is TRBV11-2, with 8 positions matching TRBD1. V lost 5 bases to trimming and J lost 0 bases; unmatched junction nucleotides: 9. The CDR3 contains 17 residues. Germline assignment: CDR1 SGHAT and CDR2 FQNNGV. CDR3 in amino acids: CASSPRQGKPSGNTIYF. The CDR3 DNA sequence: TGTGCCAGCAGCCCCCGACAGGGGAAGCCCTCTGGAAACACCATATATTTT.

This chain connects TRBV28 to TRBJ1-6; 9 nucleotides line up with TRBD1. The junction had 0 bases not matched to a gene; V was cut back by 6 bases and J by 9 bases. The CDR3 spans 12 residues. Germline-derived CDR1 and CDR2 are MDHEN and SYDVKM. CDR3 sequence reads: CASRTGGSPLHF. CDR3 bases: TGTGCCAGCAGGACAGGGGGTTCACCCCTCCACTTT.

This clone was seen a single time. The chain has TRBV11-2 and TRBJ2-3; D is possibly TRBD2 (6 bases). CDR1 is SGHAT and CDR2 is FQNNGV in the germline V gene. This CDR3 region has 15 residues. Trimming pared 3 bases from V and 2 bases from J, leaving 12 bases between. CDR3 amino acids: CASSLMGGATDTQYF. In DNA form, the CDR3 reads TGTGCCAGCAGCTTGATGGGGGGAGCCACAGATACGCAGTATTTT. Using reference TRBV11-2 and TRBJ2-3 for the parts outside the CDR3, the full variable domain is EAGVAQSPRYKIIEKRQSVAFWCNPISGHATLYWYQQILGQGPKLLIQFQNNGVVDDSQLPKDRFSAERLKGVDSTLKIQPAKLEDSAVYLCASSLMGGATDTQYFGPGTRLTVL.

CDR3 in DNA: TGTGCCAGTAGTATTGGGCAGGGGCGAGGCACCGGGGAGCTGTTTTTT. Translated: CASSIGQGRGTGELFF. The V call is TRBV19, the J call TRBJ2-2, with D tentatively TRBD1 (6 bases). CDR3 length equals 16 residues. V shed 3 bases and J shed 4 bases, with 15 bases lying between them. Germline CDR1 LNHDA, CDR2 SQIVND (reference sequence).

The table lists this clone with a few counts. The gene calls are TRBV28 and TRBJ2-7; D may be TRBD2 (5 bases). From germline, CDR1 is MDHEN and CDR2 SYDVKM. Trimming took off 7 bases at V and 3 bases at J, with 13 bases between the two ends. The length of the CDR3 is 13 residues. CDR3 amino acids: CASNLGLHYEQYF. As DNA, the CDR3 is TGTGCCAGCAACCTCGGACTCCACTACGAGCAGTACTTC.

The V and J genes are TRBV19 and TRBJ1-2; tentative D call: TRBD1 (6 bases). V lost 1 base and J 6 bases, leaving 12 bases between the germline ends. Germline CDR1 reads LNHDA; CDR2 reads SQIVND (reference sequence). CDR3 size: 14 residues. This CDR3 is CASSIVGGGDGYTF. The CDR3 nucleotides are TGTGCCAGTAGTATAGTCGGAGGGGGAGATGGCTACACCTTC.

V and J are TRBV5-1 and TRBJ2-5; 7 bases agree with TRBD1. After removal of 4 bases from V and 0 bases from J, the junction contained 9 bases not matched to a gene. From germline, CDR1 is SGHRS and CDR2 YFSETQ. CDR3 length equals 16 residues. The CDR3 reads CASSLGTVLYQETQYF. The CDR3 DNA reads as TGCGCCAGCAGCCTGGGGACAGTACTGTACCAAGAGACCCAGTACTTC. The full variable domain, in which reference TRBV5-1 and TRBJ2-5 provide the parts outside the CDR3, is KAGVTQTPRYLIKTRGQQVTLSCSPISGHRSVSWYQQTPGQGLQFLFEYFSETQRNKGNFPGRFSGRQFSNSRSEMNVSTLELGDSALYLCASSLGTVLYQETQYFGPGTRLLVL.

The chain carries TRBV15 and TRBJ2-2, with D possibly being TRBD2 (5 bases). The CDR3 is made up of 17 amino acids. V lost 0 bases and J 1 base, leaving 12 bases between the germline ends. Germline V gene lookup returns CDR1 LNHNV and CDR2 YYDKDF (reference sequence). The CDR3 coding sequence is TGTGCCACCAGCAGAGATCGGGGTGGTTGGAACACCGGGGAGCTGTTTTTT. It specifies CATSRDRGGWNTGELFF.

This CDR3 is CASKSTSESGELFF. The CDR3 DNA reads TGTGCCAGCAAGTCAACTAGCGAGTCCGGGGAGCTGTTTTTT. V gene TRBV6-4 combines with J gene TRBJ2-2; 7 bases map to TRBD2. The CDR3 length is 14 residues. Trimming cost V 7 bases and J 6 bases; bases outside gene matches: 8. The germline gives CDR1 MRHNA, CDR2 SNTAGT.

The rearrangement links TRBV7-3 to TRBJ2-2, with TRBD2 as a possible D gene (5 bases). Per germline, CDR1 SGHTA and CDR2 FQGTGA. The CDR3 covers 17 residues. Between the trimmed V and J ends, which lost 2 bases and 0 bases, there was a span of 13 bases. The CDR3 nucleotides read TGTGCCAGCAGCTTAGGAGGCAGTTATTCGAACACCGGGGAGCTGTTTTTT. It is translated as CASSLGGSYSNTGELFF.

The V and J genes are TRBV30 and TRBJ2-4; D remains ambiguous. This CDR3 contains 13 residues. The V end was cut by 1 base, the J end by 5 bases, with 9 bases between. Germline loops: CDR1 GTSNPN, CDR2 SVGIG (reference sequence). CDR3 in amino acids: CAWSGGSQNIQYF. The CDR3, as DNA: TGTGCCTGGAGTGGAGGCAGTCAAAACATTCAGTACTTC. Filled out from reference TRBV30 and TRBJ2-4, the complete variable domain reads SQTIHQWPATLVQPVGSPLSLECTVEGTSNPNLYWYRQAAGRGLQLLFYSVGIGQISSEVPQNLSASRPQDRQFILSSKKLLLSDSGFYLCAWSGGSQNIQYFGAGTRLSVL.

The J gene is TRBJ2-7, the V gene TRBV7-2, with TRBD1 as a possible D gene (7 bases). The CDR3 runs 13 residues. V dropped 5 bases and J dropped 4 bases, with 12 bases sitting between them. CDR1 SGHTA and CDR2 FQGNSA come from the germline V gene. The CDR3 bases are TGTGCCAGCAGCCCAGGGGGGTCGTACGAGCAGTACTTC. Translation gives CASSPGGSYEQYF.

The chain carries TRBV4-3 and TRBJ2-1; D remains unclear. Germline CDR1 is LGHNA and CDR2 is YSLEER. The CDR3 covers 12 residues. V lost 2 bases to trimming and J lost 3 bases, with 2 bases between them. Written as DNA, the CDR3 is TGCGCCAGCAGCCAAAACTACAATGAGCAGTTCTTC. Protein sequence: CASSQNYNEQFF.